This T cell receptor (beta chain) emerged from a study of blood T cell repertoires in COVID-19. The CDR3 covers 13 residues. The V end was cut by 2 bases, the J end by 7 bases, with 11 bases between. Germline lookup yields CDR1 LGHDT and CDR2 YNNKEL (reference sequence). As processed by the authors: Estimates of nucleated cell counts were drawn from the amplification of reference gene primers. Assay used: immunoSEQ multiplex PCR; TCRdb lists only in-frame clones, some missing. D and trimming come from the DNA, and the V and J calls and clone size come from that table. The data show around 620,000 clones, approximately 90% seen once.

Material for sequencing was peripheral blood. The chain couples TRBV3-1 (or the pseudogene TRBV3-2) to TRBJ1-1, with D unclear. The TCR originated in a woman aged 18 to 35 with acute or convalescent COVID-19. The CDR3 DNA sequence: TGTGCCAGCAGCCAAATCGAGAATTTTGAAGCTTTCTTT. Translating gives CASSQIENFEAFF.